This is a list of T cell receptor beta chains from one sample in a study of vaccination and CD4 T cells after COVID-19. Their specific antigens are unknown. TCRdb re-called the PCR reads through MiXCR, storing one row per CDR3 protein. This repertoire shows 6,500 to 9,500 distinct CDR3 sequences, 40% to 55% found once; its top ten account for 17%. The sequencing input was CD4+ T cells from blood, cultured in vitro. Receptors originate from a human donor in good health. The CDR3 runs from the conserved cysteine through the conserved F or W. D genes are given only for firm matches. The size of a clone is reported for some rows only, either as once, few or many, or as a class for expanded clones.

j_gene	d_gene	v_gene	abundance	CDR3aa	CDR3nt
TRBJ2-3	NA	TRBV7-9	NA	CASSRGDTGGTDTQYF	TGTGCCAGCAGCCGAGGGGACACCGGGGGCACAGATACGCAGTATTTT
TRBJ1-2	NA	TRBV5-3	NA	CAPTCGGDLAYYGYTF	TGTGCCCCCACTTGCGGAGGGGACCTCGCCTACTATGGCTACACCTTC
TRBJ2-1	NA	TRBV20-1	once	CSAPRGGNEQFF	TGCAGTGCTCCCCGGGGCGGAAATGAGCAGTTCTTC
TRBJ1-1	NA	TRBV30	few	CAWTQDRLNTEAFF	TGTGCCTGGACCCAGGACAGACTGAACACTGAAGCTTTCTTT
TRBJ2-5	NA	TRBV5-4	few	CASSLGTLEETQYF	TGTGCCAGCAGCTTGGGGACCCTCGAAGAGACCCAGTACTTC
TRBJ2-3	NA	TRBV6-2/TRBV6-3	NA	CASSYPTKADTQYF	TGTGCCAGCAGTTACCCCACCAAGGCAGATACGCAGTATTTT
TRBJ2-3	NA	TRBV29-1	NA	CSDTGGGTDTQYF	TGCAGCGACACCGGGGGCGGCACAGATACGCAGTATTTT
TRBJ1-1	NA	TRBV20-1	NA	CSANDRNTEAFF	TGCAGTGCTAACGACAGGAACACTGAAGCTTTCTTT
TRBJ1-1	NA	TRBV19	few	CASSMRQKNTEAFF	TGTGCCAGTAGTATGCGACAGAAGAACACTGAAGCTTTCTTT
TRBJ1-2	NA	TRBV20-1	few	CSARSTEGVYGYTF	TGCAGTGCTAGGTCGACAGAGGGGGTCTATGGCTACACCTTC
TRBJ2-3	NA	TRBV20-1	NA	CSASFVASTDTQYF	TGCAGTGCTTCCTTTGTGGCTAGCACAGATACGCAGTATTTT
TRBJ2-4	TRBD1	TRBV7-8	NA	CASSLARTGRGIAKNIQYF	TGTGCCAGCAGCTTAGCCCGGACAGGCAGGGGGATAGCCAAAAACATTCAGTACTTC
TRBJ2-2	TRBD2	TRBV7-6	NA	CASSLGPLAAKGGTGELFF	TGTGCCAGCAGCTTAGGGCCTCTAGCGGCCAAAGGAGGGACCGGGGAGCTGTTTTTT
TRBJ1-2	NA	TRBV28	few	CASSSRGGYTF	TGTGCCAGCAGCTCGAGGGGCGGCTACACCTTC